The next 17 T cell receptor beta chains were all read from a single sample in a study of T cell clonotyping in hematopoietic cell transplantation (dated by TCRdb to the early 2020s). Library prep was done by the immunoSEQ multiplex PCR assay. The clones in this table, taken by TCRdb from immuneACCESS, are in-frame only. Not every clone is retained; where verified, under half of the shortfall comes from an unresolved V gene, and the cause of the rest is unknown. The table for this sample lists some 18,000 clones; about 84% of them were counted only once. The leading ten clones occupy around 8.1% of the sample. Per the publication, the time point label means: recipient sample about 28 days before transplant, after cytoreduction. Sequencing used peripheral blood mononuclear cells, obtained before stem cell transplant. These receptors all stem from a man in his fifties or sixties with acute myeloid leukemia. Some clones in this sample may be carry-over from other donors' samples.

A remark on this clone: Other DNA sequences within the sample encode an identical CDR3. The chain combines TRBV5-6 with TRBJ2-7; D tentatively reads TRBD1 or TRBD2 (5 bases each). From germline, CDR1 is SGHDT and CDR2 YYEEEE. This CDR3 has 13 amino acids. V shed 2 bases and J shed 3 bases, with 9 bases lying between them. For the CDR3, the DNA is TGTGCCAGCAGCTTCGGGACGAGCTACGAGCAGTACTTC. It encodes CASSFGTSYEQYF. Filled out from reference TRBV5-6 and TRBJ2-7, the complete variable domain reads DAGVTQSPTHLIKTRGQQVTLRCSPKSGHDTVSWYQQALGQGPQFIFQYYEEEERQRGNFPDRFSGHQFPNYSSELNVNALLLGDSALYLCASSFGTSYEQYFGPGTRLTVT.

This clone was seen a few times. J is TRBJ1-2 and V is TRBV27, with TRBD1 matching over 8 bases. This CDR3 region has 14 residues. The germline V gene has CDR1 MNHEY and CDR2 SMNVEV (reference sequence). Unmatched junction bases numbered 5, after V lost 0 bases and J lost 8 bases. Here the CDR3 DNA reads TGTGCCAGCAGTTTATCTTCAGGGGGCAAGGGCTACACCTTC. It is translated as CASSLSSGGKGYTF.

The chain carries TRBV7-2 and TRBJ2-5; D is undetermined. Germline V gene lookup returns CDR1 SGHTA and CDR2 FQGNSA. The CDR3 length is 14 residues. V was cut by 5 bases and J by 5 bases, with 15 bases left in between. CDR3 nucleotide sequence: TGTGCCAGCAGCCTCAGGACGGATCGGGAGACCCAGTACTTC. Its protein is CASSLRTDRETQYF.

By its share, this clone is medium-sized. The CDR3 sequence is CASSPRAVNYGYTF. CDR3 nucleotides: TGTGCCAGTAGTCCCAGGGCCGTAAACTATGGCTACACCTTC. The chain is built from TRBV19 and TRBJ1-2; D possibly corresponds to TRBD1 (5 bases). V gave up 5 bases and J gave up 2 bases, with 12 bases separating them. The CDR3 sequence is 14 residues long. Germline V CDR1 and CDR2: LNHDA, SQIVND (reference sequence).

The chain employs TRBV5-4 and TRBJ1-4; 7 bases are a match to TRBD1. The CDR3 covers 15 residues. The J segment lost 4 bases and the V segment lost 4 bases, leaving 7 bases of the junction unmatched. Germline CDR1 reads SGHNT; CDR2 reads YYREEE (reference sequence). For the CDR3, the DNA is TGTGCCAGCAGCCCGACAGGGAGGGGTAATGAAAAACTGTTTTTT. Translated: CASSPTGRGNEKLFF.

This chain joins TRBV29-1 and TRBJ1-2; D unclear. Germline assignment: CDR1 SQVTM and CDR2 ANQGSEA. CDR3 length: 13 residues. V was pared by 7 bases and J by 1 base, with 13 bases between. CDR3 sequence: CSAEEDFNYGYTF. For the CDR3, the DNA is TGCAGCGCCGAAGAGGATTTTAACTATGGCTACACCTTC.

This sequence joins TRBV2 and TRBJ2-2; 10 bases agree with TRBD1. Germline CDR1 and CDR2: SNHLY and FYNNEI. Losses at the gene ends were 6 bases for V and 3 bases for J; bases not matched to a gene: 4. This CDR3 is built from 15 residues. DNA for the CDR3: TGTGCCAGCAGGCGGACAGGGGGAGACACCGGGGAGCTGTTTTTT. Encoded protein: CASRRTGGDTGELFF.

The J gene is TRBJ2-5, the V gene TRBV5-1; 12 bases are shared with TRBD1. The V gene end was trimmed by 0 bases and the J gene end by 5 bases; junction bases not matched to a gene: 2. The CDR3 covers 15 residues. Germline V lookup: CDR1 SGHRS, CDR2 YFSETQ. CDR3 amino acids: CASSLGDRGQETQYF. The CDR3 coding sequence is TGCGCCAGCAGCTTGGGGGACAGGGGGCAGGAGACCCAGTACTTC.

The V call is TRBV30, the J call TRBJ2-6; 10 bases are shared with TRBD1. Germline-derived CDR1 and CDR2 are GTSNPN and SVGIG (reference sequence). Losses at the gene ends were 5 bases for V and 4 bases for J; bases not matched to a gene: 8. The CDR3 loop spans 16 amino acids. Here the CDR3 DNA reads TGTGCCTGGGACAGGGGGCTCTCGGGAGGGGCCAACGTCCTGACTTTC. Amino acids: CAWDRGLSGGANVLTF.

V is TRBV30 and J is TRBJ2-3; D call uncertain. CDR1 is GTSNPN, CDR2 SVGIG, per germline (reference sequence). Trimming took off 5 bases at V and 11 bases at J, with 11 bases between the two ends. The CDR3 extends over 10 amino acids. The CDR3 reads CAWGSMGQYF. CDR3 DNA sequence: TGTGCCTGGGGCTCAATGGGGCAGTATTTT. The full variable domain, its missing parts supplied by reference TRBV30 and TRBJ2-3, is SQTIHQWPATLVQPVGSPLSLECTVEGTSNPNLYWYRQAAGRGLQLLFYSVGIGQISSEVPQNLSASRPQDRQFILSSKKLLLSDSGFYLCAWGSMGQYFGPGTRLTVL.

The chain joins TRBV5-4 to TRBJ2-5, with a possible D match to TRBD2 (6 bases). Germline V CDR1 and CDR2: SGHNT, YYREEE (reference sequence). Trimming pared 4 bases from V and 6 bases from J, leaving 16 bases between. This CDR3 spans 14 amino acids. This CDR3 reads CASSLPGTPKTQYF. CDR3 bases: TGTGCCAGCAGCCTTCCCGGGACTCCAAAGACCCAGTACTTC.

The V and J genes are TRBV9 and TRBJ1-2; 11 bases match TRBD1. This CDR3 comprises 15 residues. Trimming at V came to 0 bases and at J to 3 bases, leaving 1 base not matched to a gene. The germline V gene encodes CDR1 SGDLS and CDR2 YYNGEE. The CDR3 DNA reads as TGTGCCAGCAGCGTAGGGACAGGGGGCTACTATGGCTACACCTTC. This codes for CASSVGTGGYYGYTF.

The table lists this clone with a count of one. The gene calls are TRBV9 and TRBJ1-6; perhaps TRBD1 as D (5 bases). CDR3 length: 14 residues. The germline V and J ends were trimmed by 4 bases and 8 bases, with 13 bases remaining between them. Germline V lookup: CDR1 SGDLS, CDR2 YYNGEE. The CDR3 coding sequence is TGTGCCAGCAGCACCAGGGATCTTTATTCACCCCTCCACTTT. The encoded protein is CASSTRDLYSPLHF. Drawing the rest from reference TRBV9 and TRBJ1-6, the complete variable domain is DSGVTQTPKHLITATGQRVTLRCSPRSGDLSVYWYQQSLDQGLQFLIQYYNGEERAKGNILERFSAQQFPDLHSELNLSSLELGDSALYFCASSTRDLYSPLHFGNGTRLTVT.

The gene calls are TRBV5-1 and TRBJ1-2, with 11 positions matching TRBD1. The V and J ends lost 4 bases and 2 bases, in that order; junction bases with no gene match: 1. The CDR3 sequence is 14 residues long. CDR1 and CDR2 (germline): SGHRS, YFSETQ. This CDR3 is CASSRDRGNYGYTF. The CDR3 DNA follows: TGCGCCAGCAGCCGGGACAGGGGGAACTATGGCTACACCTTC.

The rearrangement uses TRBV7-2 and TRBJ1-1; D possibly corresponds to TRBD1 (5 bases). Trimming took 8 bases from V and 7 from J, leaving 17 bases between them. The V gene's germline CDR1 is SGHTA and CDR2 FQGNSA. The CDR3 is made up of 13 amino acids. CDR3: CASRIKGAVEAFF. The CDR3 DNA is TGTGCCAGCCGGATAAAAGGGGCAGTTGAAGCTTTCTTT.

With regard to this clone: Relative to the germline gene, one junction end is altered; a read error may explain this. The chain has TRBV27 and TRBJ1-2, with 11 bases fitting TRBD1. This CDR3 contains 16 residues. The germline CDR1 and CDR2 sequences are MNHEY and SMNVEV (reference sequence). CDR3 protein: CASRNPGTGGKYGYTF. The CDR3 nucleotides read TGTGCCAGCAGAAATCCCGGGACAGGGGGAAAGTATGGCTATACCTTC.

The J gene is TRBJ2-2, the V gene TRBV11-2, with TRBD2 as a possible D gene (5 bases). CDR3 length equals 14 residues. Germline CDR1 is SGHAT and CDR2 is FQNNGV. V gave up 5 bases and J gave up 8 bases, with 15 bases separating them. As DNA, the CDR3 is TGTGCCAGCAGCCAGGACTCACTCGTTGGGGAGCTGTTTTTT. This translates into CASSQDSLVGELFF. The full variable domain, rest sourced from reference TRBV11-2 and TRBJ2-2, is EAGVAQSPRYKIIEKRQSVAFWCNPISGHATLYWYQQILGQGPKLLIQFQNNGVVDDSQLPKDRFSAERLKGVDSTLKIQPAKLEDSAVYLCASSQDSLVGELFFGEGSRLTVL.